The rows below give T cell receptor beta chains drawn from one sample of a study of technical replicates of blood from a handful of donors. Generated by immunoSEQ multiplex PCR, the TCRdb table keeps only in-frame clones and is missing some. The table shows tens of thousands of clones, with around nine tenths occurring only once. Source material: PBMCs. All receptors come from a human donor in good health. Some clones in this sample may be carry-over from other donors' samples. CDR3s leave out the opening cysteine and the closing phenylalanine or tryptophan. D genes are given only for firm matches.

v_gene	j_gene	d_gene	CDR3aa
TRBV13	TRBJ2-5	TRBD2	ASSRGLAAPGEETQY
TRBV11-1	TRBJ2-7	TRBD1	ASSNGQGVSYEQY
TRBV13	TRBJ2-1	NA	ASSLRGYNEQF
TRBV6-4	TRBJ2-7	NA	ASRNCDSSYEQY
TRBV7-2	TRBJ2-3	NA	ASSLRGGDTQY
TRBV7-9	TRBJ2-1	TRBD2	ASSSREFTYNEQF
TRBV7-2	TRBJ1-4	TRBD1	ASSSSDRGNEKLF
TRBV7-3	TRBJ2-1	TRBD2	ASSRGTSGGSYNEQF
TRBV19	TRBJ1-5	NA	ASKRDARETQH
TRBV7-9	TRBJ2-5	NA	ASSLAGRETQY
TRBV9	TRBJ1-6	TRBD1	ASSVGETGAGPLH
TRBV19	TRBJ2-7	NA	ASSTGLPGGQQY
TRBV19	TRBJ2-5	TRBD1	ASSRTGGPHGQETQY
TRBV20-1	TRBJ2-3	NA	SASLDTQY
TRBV6-5	TRBJ2-1	TRBD2	ASSSPGLAGSHEQF
TRBV9	TRBJ2-2	NA	ASSVLAENTGELF
TRBV5-1	TRBJ2-3	NA	ASSLGSGITDTQY
TRBV19	TRBJ1-2	NA	ASSISETGYYGYT
TRBV7-2	TRBJ2-3	NA	ASGKTRGRTDTQY
TRBV11-2	TRBJ1-1	TRBD1	ASSIWTGDTEAF
TRBV28	TRBJ1-1	NA	ASSKQGLGTEAF
TRBV6-5	TRBJ1-1	NA	ASSYSRQTEAF
TRBV4-2	TRBJ2-7	NA	ASSHPEITYEQY
TRBV27	TRBJ2-7	NA	ASAVGQSTYEQY
TRBV7-2	TRBJ2-5	NA	ASSYRAGKETQY
TRBV5-6	TRBJ2-7	TRBD1	ASSRGQANYEQY
TRBV30	TRBJ2-5	TRBD2	AWRGTSSETQY
TRBV6-5	TRBJ2-7	TRBD1	ASRPDGTVIWEQY
TRBV29-1	TRBJ2-3	NA	SERDNTDTQY
TRBV19	TRBJ1-5	TRBD1	ASSSDRAWEPQH